The 18 T cell receptor beta chains below come from one sample, sequenced in a study of cytomegalovirus exposure and HLA in healthy donors. PCR amplification relied on 60 Vbeta primers (plus 13 Jbeta primers). TCRdb's copy holds only in-frame clones and misses some; the assay was immunoSEQ multiplex PCR. Of roughly 43,000 clones in the sample, roughly 80% were seen once. The sequencing input was PBMCs. The receptor source for this set is a man aged 25 to 40 in good health and CMV-seronegative.

The chain joins TRBV5-1 to TRBJ2-1; 9 bases line up with TRBD2. This CDR3 has 16 amino acids. The germline gives CDR1 SGHRS, CDR2 YFSETQ. J was trimmed by 0 bases and V by 5 bases; bases with no gene match: 6. CDR3 DNA: TGCGCCAGCAGTCTGACTAGCGGCCACTCCTACAATGAGCAGTTCTTC. Its protein is CASSLTSGHSYNEQFF.

This clone showed up just a few times. This chain's CDR3 is CASNPAGMNTEAFF. The CDR3 bases are TGCGCCAGCAACCCGGCGGGGATGAACACTGAAGCTTTCTTT. The genes are TRBV5-1 and TRBJ1-1; no firm D call. Trimming took 6 bases from V and 0 from J, leaving 12 bases between them. The CDR3 consists of 14 residues. Per germline, CDR1 SGHRS and CDR2 YFSETQ.

V and J are TRBV4-1 and TRBJ2-2, with TRBD1 identical over 10 bases. V was pared by 2 bases and J by 7 bases, with 7 bases of the junction left unmatched. In germline, CDR1 is MGHRA, CDR2 YSYEKL. CDR3 size: 16 residues. The CDR3 protein is CASSQRGQGEGGELFF. CDR3 in DNA: TGCGCCAGCAGCCAACGCGGACAGGGGGAGGGCGGGGAGCTGTTTTTT.

The V call is TRBV18, the J call TRBJ1-4, with D tentatively TRBD1 (6 bases). The ends were cut back, 5 bases at V and 10 bases at J, with 26 bases in the middle. Germline CDR1 reads KGHSH; CDR2 reads LQKENI. The CDR3 totals 17 residues. The CDR3 DNA reads as TGTGCCAGCTCATTACCGGGACAAGCCCTTCAGAGCGGAAAACTGTTTTTT. Amino acid sequence: CASSLPGQALQSGKLFF.

The chain uses TRBV27 and TRBJ2-7, with 9 bases matching TRBD1. Germline V lookup: CDR1 MNHEY, CDR2 SMNVEV (reference sequence). J gave up 5 bases and V 3 bases, and 8 bases lay outside the gene matches. The CDR3 sequence is 15 residues long. CDR3 DNA: TGTGCCAGCAGTTTTACCGGGACAGGGAGGAACGAGCAGTACTTC. Translated: CASSFTGTGRNEQYF.

About this clone: Germline and junction disagree at one end, which may indicate a read error. This CDR3 is also generated by other DNA sequences in the sample. This chain uses TRBV9 with TRBJ1-4, with D unclear. CDR1 and CDR2 from the germline V gene are SGDLS and YYNGEE. This CDR3 region has 17 residues. CDR3 bases: TGCGCCAGCAGCGTAGATGGGCGGGTTGCAACTAATGAAAAACTGTTTTTT. Translated: CASSVDGRVATNEKLFF.

The chain joins TRBV10-1 to TRBJ2-3; a possible D gene is TRBD2 (6 bases). The CDR3 sequence is 14 residues long. Germline V lookup: CDR1 WNHNN, CDR2 SYGVQD (reference sequence). Trimming removed 11 bases at V and 2 bases at J, with 17 bases between. The CDR3, as DNA: TGCGCCGTATCCCGGAGGGACCCCACAGATACGCAGTATTTT. Translating it yields CAVSRRDPTDTQYF.

The chain recombines TRBV6-6 with TRBJ1-5; 7 bases are shared with TRBD1. V gave up 6 bases and J gave up 0 bases; unmatched junction bases: 5. This CDR3 comprises 15 residues. CDR1 is MNHNY, CDR2 SVGAGI, per germline (reference sequence). The CDR3 protein is CASRSGQYSNQPQHF. The DNA of the CDR3 is TGTGCCAGCAGGTCGGGACAGTATAGCAATCAGCCCCAGCATTTT.

This clone was counted a few times. V usage is TRBV6-4 and J usage is TRBJ2-2, with 10 nucleotides matching TRBD1. V lost 5 bases to trimming and J lost 4 bases; unmatched junction nucleotides: 4. The CDR3 is made up of 15 amino acids. Germline CDR1 MRHNA, CDR2 SNTAGT. Written as DNA, the CDR3 is TGTGCCAGCAGTCCGGGACAGGGGAGCACCGGGGAGCTGTTTTTT. Translation gives CASSPGQGSTGELFF.

The chain combines TRBV28 with TRBJ1-2; no reliable D call. The germline CDR1 and CDR2 sequences are MDHEN and SYDVKM. V lost 8 bases and J lost 6, with 13 bases in between. The CDR3 is made up of 12 amino acids. The CDR3 DNA sequence: TGTGCCAGCGGCCGCGGAGGAGATGGCTACACCTTC. This codes for CASGRGGDGYTF.

The V and J genes are TRBV6-6 and TRBJ2-1, with TRBD2 matching 8 bases. The V gene's germline CDR1 is MNHNY and CDR2 SVGAGI (reference sequence). V gave up 2 bases and J gave up 8 bases; unmatched junction bases: 11. This CDR3 region has 16 residues. The CDR3 DNA is TGTGCCAGCAGTTACAGGGCCAGCGGGAGAGTCGATGAGCAGTTCTTC. As protein: CASSYRASGRVDEQFF.

The V call is TRBV27, the J call TRBJ1-5; the D gene is possibly TRBD1 (5 bases). The CDR3 runs 14 residues. The germline V gene encodes CDR1 MNHEY and CDR2 SMNVEV (reference sequence). Trimming left V 10 bases short and J 2 bases short, with 15 bases between. CDR3 coding DNA: TGTGCCACCAGGGACTTGGGTCGCAATCAGCCCCAGCATTTT. Translating it yields CATRDLGRNQPQHF.

This clone was observed once. The chain recombines TRBV27 with TRBJ1-4, with D perhaps matching TRBD1 (6 bases). The CDR3 has 15 residues. Germline values: CDR1 MNHEY, CDR2 SMNVEV (reference sequence). V shed 5 bases and J shed 6 bases, with 16 bases lying between them. The CDR3 loop is CASSLGGGGYEKLFF. CDR3 DNA sequence: TGTGCCAGCAGTCTCGGAGGGGGGGGGTATGAAAAACTGTTTTTT. The full variable domain, in which reference TRBV27 and TRBJ1-4 provide the parts outside the CDR3, is EAQVTQNPRYLITVTGKKLTVTCSQNMNHEYMSWYRQDPGLGLRQIYYSMNVEVTDKGDVPEGYKVSRKEKRNFPLILESPSPNQTSLYFCASSLGGGGYEKLFFGSGTQLSVL.

This chain uses TRBV9 with TRBJ2-1, with TRBD1 matching over 8 bases. The CDR3 contains 16 residues. V lost 3 bases, J lost 0 bases, and 5 bases stayed unmatched. Germline-derived CDR1 and CDR2 are SGDLS and YYNGEE. The CDR3 DNA sequence: TGTGCCAGCAGCGGAAGGACAGGGAGCTCCTACAATGAGCAGTTCTTC. It codes for CASSGRTGSSYNEQFF. Full variable domain (missing parts from reference TRBV9 and TRBJ2-1): DSGVTQTPKHLITATGQRVTLRCSPRSGDLSVYWYQQSLDQGLQFLIQYYNGEERAKGNILERFSAQQFPDLHSELNLSSLELGDSALYFCASSGRTGSSYNEQFFGPGTRLTVL.

This chain links TRBV7-6 with TRBJ2-2, with a possible D match to TRBD1 (6 bases). The germline CDR1 and CDR2 sequences are SGHVS and FNYEAQ. The V gene lost 5 bases and the J gene lost 3 bases, with 7 bases spanning the gap. The CDR3 is 13 amino acids. The CDR3 region is CASSRQDTGELFF. DNA for the CDR3: TGTGCCAGCAGCCGACAGGACACCGGGGAGCTGTTTTTT.

This clone appeared a few times. The chain is built from TRBV19 and TRBJ2-1, with D perhaps matching TRBD2 (5 bases). The CDR3 totals 15 residues. Germline values: CDR1 LNHDA, CDR2 SQIVND (reference sequence). V was clipped by 7 bases and J by 0 bases, with 13 bases between them. The CDR3 DNA is TGTGCCAGTAAAATAAGCGGAGGCTCCTACAATGAGCAGTTCTTC. It translates to CASKISGGSYNEQFF.

The chain recombines TRBV6-5 with TRBJ1-5; D is possibly TRBD1 (6 bases). CDR3 length equals 14 residues. V lost 2 bases to trimming and J lost 6 bases, with 11 bases between them. Germline CDR1 MNHEY, CDR2 SVGAGI. This CDR3 reads CASSYGGAGQPQHF. CDR3 nucleotides: TGTGCCAGCAGTTACGGGGGCGCGGGTCAGCCCCAGCATTTT.

The count of this clone is one. At one of its ends the junction is not consistent with the germline gene, which may arise from a read error. This chain joins TRBV7-6 and TRBJ1-2, with 9 positions matching TRBD1. CDR1 is SGHVS, CDR2 FNYEAQ, per germline. The CDR3 extends over 16 amino acids. This CDR3 reads CASSVAPGQGSYGYTF. The CDR3 DNA sequence: TGTGCCAGCAGCGTAGCCCCGGGACAGGGATCCTATGGCTACACCTTC.